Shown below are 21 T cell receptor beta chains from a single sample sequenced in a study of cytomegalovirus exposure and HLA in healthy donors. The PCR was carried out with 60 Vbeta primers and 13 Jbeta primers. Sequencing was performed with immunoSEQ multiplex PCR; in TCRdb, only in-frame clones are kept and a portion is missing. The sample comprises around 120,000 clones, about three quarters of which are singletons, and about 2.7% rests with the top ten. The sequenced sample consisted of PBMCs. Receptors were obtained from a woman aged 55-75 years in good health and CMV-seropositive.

CDR3 amino acids: CASSLGGANHEQYF. The CDR3 DNA sequence: TGTGCCAGCAGCTTAGGGGGGGCTAACCACGAGCAGTACTTC. The chain uses TRBV7-3 and TRBJ2-7; D possibly corresponds to TRBD2 (7 bases). The V end lost 2 bases, the J end lost 5 bases, and 13 bases lay between the germline ends. Germline-derived CDR1 and CDR2 are SGHTA and FQGTGA. The CDR3 sequence is 14 residues long.

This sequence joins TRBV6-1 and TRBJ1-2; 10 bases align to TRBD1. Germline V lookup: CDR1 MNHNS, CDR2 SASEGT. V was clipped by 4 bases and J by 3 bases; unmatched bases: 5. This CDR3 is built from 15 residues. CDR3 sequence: CASSARTGGYYGYTF. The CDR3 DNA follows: TGTGCCAGCAGTGCCCGGACAGGGGGGTACTATGGCTACACCTTC.

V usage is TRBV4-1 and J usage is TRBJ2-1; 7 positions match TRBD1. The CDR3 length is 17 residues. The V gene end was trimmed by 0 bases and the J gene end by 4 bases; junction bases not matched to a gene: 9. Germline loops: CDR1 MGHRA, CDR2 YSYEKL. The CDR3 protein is CASSQDRGTVPYNEQFF. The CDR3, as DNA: TGCGCCAGCAGCCAAGATAGGGGGACAGTACCATACAATGAGCAGTTCTTC.

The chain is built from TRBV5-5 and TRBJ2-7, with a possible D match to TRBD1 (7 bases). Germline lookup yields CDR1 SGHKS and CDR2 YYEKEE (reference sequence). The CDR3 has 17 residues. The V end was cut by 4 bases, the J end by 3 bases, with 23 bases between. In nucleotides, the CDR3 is TGTGCCAGCAGCGGAGGGACAGAGGAGAAGTCTTTCTACGAGCAGTACTTC. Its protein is CASSGGTEEKSFYEQYF.

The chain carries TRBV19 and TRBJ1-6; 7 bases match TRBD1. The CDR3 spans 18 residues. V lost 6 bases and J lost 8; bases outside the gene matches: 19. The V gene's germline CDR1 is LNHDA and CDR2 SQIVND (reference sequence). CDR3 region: CASSPGPRRGFTYSPLHF. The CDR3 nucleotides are TGTGCCAGTAGCCCCGGCCCCCGCAGGGGGTTTACATATTCACCCCTCCACTTT.

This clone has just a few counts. CDR3 loop: CASSPGQGVGYEQYF. The CDR3, as DNA: TGTGCCAGCAGCCCGGGACAGGGGGTTGGTTACGAGCAGTACTTC. V and J are TRBV11-2 and TRBJ2-7; 11 bases fit TRBD1. The germline V gene encodes CDR1 SGHAT and CDR2 FQNNGV. The CDR3 totals 15 residues. The V gene end was trimmed by 5 bases and the J gene end by 4 bases; junction bases not matched to a gene: 7.

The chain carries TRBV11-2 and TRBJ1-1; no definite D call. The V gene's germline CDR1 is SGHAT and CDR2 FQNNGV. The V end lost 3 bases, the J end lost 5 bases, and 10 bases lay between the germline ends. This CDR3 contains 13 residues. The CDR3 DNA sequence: TGTGCCAGCAGCTTTAATAGAGAAACTGAAGCTTTCTTT. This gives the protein CASSFNRETEAFF.

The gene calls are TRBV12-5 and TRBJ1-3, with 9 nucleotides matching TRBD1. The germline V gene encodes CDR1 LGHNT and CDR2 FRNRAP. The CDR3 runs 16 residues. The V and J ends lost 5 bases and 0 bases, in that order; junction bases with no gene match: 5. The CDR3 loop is CASGPGTGPSGNTIYF. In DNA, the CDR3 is TGTGCTAGTGGTCCCGGGACAGGGCCCTCTGGAAACACCATATATTTT.

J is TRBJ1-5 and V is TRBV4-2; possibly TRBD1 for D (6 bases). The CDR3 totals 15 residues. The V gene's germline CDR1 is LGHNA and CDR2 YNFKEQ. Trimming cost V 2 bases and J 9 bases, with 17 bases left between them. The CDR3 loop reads CASSQNQDRSRPQHF. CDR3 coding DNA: TGTGCCAGCAGCCAAAATCAAGACAGGTCCAGGCCCCAGCATTTT.

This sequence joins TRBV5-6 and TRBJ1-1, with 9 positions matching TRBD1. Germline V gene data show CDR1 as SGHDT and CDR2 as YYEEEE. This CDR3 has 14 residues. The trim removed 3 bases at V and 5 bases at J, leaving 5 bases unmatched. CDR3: CASSSDRGATEAFF. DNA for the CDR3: TGTGCCAGCAGCTCGGACAGGGGAGCGACTGAAGCTTTCTTT.

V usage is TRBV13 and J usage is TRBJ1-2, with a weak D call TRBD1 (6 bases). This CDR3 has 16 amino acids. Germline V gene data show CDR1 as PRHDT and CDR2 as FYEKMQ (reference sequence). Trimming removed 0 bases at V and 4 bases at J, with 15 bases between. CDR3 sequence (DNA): TGTGCCAGCAGCTTAGGACAGGGAAGGGGAGCCTATGGCTACACCTTC. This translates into CASSLGQGRGAYGYTF.

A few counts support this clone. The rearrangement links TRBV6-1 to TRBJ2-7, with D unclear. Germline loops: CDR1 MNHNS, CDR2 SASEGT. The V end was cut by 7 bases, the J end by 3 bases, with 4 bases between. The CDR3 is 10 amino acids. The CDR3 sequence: CASNFYEQYF. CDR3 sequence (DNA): TGTGCCAGCAACTTCTACGAGCAGTACTTC.

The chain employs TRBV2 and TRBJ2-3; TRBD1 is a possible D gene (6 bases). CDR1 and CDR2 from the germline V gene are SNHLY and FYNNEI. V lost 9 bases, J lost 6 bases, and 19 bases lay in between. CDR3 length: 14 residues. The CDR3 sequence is CARGVGALLDTQYF. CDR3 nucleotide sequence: TGTGCCAGGGGGGTGGGGGCCCTGCTTGATACGCAGTATTTT.

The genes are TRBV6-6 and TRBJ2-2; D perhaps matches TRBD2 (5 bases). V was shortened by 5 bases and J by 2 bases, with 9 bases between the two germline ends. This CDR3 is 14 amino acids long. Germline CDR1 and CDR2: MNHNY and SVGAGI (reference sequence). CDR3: CASSTGLNTGELFF. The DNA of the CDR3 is TGTGCCAGCAGTACTGGACTTAACACCGGGGAGCTGTTTTTT.

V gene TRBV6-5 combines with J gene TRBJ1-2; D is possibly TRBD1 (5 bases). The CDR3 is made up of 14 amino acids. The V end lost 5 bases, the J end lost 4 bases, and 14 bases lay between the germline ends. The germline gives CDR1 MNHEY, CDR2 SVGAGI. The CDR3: CASSSLGGGYGYTF. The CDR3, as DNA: TGTGCCAGCAGTAGCCTTGGGGGGGGCTATGGCTACACCTTC.

The CDR3 sequence is CASSVRDSPYYGYTF. The CDR3 DNA sequence: TGTGCCAGTAGTGTCCGGGACTCCCCATACTATGGCTACACCTTC. The chain joins TRBV19 to TRBJ1-2, with D possibly matching TRBD1 (5 bases). Germline assignment: CDR1 LNHDA and CDR2 SQIVND (reference sequence). V gave up 5 bases and J gave up 3 bases, with 16 bases separating them. This CDR3 contains 15 residues.

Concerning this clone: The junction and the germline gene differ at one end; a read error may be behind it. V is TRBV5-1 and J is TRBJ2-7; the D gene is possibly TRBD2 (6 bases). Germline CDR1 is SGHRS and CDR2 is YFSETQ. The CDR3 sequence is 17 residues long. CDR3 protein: CASSPGARGFAHGGVLF. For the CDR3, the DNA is TGCGCCAGCAGCCCCGGGGCCCGGGGGTTCGCACATGGGGGTGTACTCTTC.

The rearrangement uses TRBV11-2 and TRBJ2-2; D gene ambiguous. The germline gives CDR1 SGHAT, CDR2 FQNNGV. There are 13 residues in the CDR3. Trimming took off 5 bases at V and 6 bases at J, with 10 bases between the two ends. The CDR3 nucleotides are TGTGCCAGCAGCCTACCTCTAGCCGGGGAGCTGTTTTTT. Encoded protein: CASSLPLAGELFF.

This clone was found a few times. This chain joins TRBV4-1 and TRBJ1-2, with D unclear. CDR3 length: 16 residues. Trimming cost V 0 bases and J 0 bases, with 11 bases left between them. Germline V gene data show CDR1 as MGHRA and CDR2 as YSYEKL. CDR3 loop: CASSQEVREANYGYTF. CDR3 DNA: TGCGCCAGCAGCCAAGAAGTCCGGGAGGCTAACTATGGCTACACCTTC.

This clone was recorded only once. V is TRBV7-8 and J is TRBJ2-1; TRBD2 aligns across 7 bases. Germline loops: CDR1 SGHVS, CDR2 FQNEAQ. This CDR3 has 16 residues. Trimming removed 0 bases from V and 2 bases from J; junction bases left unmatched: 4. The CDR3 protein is CASSLAGLGPYNEQFF. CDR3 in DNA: TGTGCCAGCAGCTTAGCTGGACTAGGGCCCTACAATGAGCAGTTCTTC.

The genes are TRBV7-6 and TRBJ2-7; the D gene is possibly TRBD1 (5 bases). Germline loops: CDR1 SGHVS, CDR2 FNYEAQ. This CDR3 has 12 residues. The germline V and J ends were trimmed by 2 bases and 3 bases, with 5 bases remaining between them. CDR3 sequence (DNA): TGTGCCAGCAGCTTAACAGGCTACGAGCAGTACTTC. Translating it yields CASSLTGYEQYF.